This T cell receptor beta chain appears in the sequencing data of a study of blood T cell repertoires in COVID-19. Study overall: Samples of COVID-19 (acute and convalescent) were obtained from the United States, Italy and Spain.

Germline V gene sequence: CDR1 DFQATT, CDR2 SNEGSKA (reference sequence). The CDR3 loop spans 13 amino acids. V was pared by 3 bases and J by 8 bases, with 5 bases of the junction left unmatched. This clone was seen more than once but under ten times. The authors' processing: Estimation of nucleated cell counts was performed using reference gene primer amplification. Generated by immunoSEQ multiplex PCR, the TCRdb table keeps only in-frame clones and is missing some. V and J calls and clone size are given by that table; D and trimming were obtained from the DNA. Here the sample spans hundreds of thousands of clones, about 86% being singletons.

The source material was peripheral blood. J is TRBJ1-4 and V is TRBV20-1; 8 nucleotides align to TRBD1. This clonotype was sampled from a man aged 80 or over with acute or convalescent COVID-19. The CDR3 loop reads CSASPGGLEKLFF. CDR3 nucleotides: TGCAGTGCTAGTCCAGGGGGCTTAGAAAAACTGTTTTTT.